These T cell receptor beta chains were read from a single sample in a study of blood T cell repertoires in COVID-19. TCRdb's table, derived via immunoSEQ multiplex PCR, lists solely in-frame clones and lacks some. The repertoire consists of approximately 250,000 clones, with around 83% occurring once and the leading ten covering over 2%. The specimen was peripheral blood. Receptors were obtained from a man aged 35-49 years who had recovered from COVID-19. The CDR3 runs from the conserved cysteine through the conserved F or W. The order of the fields is clone size, V gene, J gene, D gene, CDR3 DNA, CDR3 protein. A D gene is named only where the DNA matches it firmly. Some rows have no size entry. The others give once, few or many, or a class for an expanded clone.

size: .; V: TRBV19; J: TRBJ1-2; D: TRBD1; DNA: TGTGCCAGCTGTGAACAGGGGGGAGAGGGCTACACCTTC; CDR3: CASCEQGGEGYTF
size: .; V: TRBV5-4; J: TRBJ2-5; D: TRBD1; DNA: TGTGCCAGCAGCTTGGGACAGGGGGGTTCCGAAGAGACCCAGTACTTC; CDR3: CASSLGQGGSEETQYF
size: .; V: TRBV3-1/TRBV3-2; J: TRBJ2-7; D: .; DNA: TGTGCCAGCAGCCAAGATAAGTCAGGGATTCAATCCTACGAGCAGTACTTC; CDR3: CASSQDKSGIQSYEQYF
size: .; V: TRBV19; J: TRBJ2-4; D: TRBD1; DNA: TGTGCCAGTAGTATAACCCCCGGGACAGGGAAACTTAACATTCAGTACTTC; CDR3: CASSITPGTGKLNIQYF
size: .; V: TRBV5-1; J: TRBJ2-5; D: .; DNA: TGCGCCAGCAGCCAGAACAGGGAAGAGACCCAGTACTTC; CDR3: CASSQNREETQYF
size: .; V: TRBV5-1; J: TRBJ2-1; D: TRBD2; DNA: TGCGCCAGCAGCTTTAGCGGGGGGCTCCACAATGAGCAGTTCTTC; CDR3: CASSFSGGLHNEQFF
size: few; V: TRBV7-2; J: TRBJ1-2; D: .; DNA: TGTGCCAGCAGCCTTACGGGGGACCAGGGTTTAATAGGTGGCTACACCTTC; CDR3: CASSLTGDQGLIGGYTF
size: few; V: TRBV18; J: TRBJ2-3; D: .; DNA: TGTGCCAGCTCACCGAGGGAGTACGATACGCAGTATTTT; CDR3: CASSPREYDTQYF
size: .; V: TRBV23-1; J: TRBJ2-3; D: TRBD2; DNA: TGCGCCAGCAGTTATGGGACTAGCGGGGGCACAGATACGCAGTATTTT; CDR3: CASSYGTSGGTDTQYF
size: .; V: TRBV9; J: TRBJ2-3; D: .; DNA: TGTGCCAGCAGCTCGACAGTTTCACCAGATACGCAGTATTTT; CDR3: CASSSTVSPDTQYF
size: once; V: TRBV24-1; J: TRBJ2-5; D: .; DNA: TGTGCCACCAGTGCAAGCGGGGAGACCCAGTACTTC; CDR3: CATSASGETQYF
size: .; V: TRBV3-1/TRBV3-2; J: TRBJ1-1; D: .; DNA: TGTGCCAGCAGCCAAAGAGGCATACGAGGCACTGAAGCTTTCTTT; CDR3: CASSQRGIRGTEAFF
size: .; V: TRBV28; J: TRBJ2-5; D: .; DNA: TGTGCCAGCAGCCTAGGATTGAGGCCTGAAACCCAGTACTTC; CDR3: CASSLGLRPETQYF
size: .; V: TRBV4-3; J: TRBJ1-1; D: .; DNA: TGCGCCAGCAGCCACTTCGGGGGAGTCACTGAAGCTTTCTTT; CDR3: CASSHFGGVTEAFF
size: .; V: TRBV5-8; J: TRBJ2-1; D: .; DNA: TGTGCCAGCAGCTTGAGGGGGGGAGGGTACAATGAGCAGTTCTTC; CDR3: CASSLRGGGYNEQFF
size: .; V: TRBV5-1; J: TRBJ2-1; D: TRBD2; DNA: TGCGCCAGCAGCTGGACTAGCGGGGGGAATGAGCAGTTCTTC; CDR3: CASSWTSGGNEQFF
size: once; V: TRBV30; J: TRBJ1-2; D: TRBD1; DNA: TGTGCCTGGACAAGGGACAGGCGATATGGCTACACCTTC; CDR3: CAWTRDRRYGYTF
size: .; V: TRBV4-1; J: TRBJ2-4; D: TRBD2; DNA: TGCGCCAGCAGCCCGACTAGCGGGAGGGGAAACATTCAGTACTTC; CDR3: CASSPTSGRGNIQYF
size: .; V: TRBV9; J: TRBJ1-2; D: TRBD1; DNA: TGTGCCAGCAGCGTAGATGGAGGGCTGGACAGGGAAGGCTACACCTTC; CDR3: CASSVDGGLDREGYTF
size: .; V: TRBV19; J: TRBJ2-1; D: .; DNA: TGTGCCAGTAGTATAGGCGGGTCTTACCGCTCCTACAATGAGCAGTTCTTC; CDR3: CASSIGGSYRSYNEQFF
size: .; V: TRBV30; J: TRBJ2-1; D: .; DNA: TGTGCCGGATCCCCCAGTTCCCAGAGCGGTGAGCAGTTCTTC; CDR3: CAGSPSSQSGEQFF
size: .; V: TRBV13; J: TRBJ2-5; D: .; DNA: TGTGCCAGCAGCCGTAGAGTGAGGGAGACCCAGTACTTC; CDR3: CASSRRVRETQYF
size: .; V: TRBV5-4; J: TRBJ2-7; D: TRBD2; DNA: TGTGCCAGCAGCTTGGGACTAGCGGGAGTAAGGTCCTACGAGCAGTACTTC; CDR3: CASSLGLAGVRSYEQYF
size: .; V: TRBV11-3; J: TRBJ1-2; D: .; DNA: TGTGCCAGCAGCCCAGGGCCCTATGGCTACACCTTC; CDR3: CASSPGPYGYTF
size: once; V: TRBV7-9; J: TRBJ1-4; D: .; DNA: TGTGCCAGCAGCTTAGGCCCCACGGGATATAATGAAAAACTGTTTTTT; CDR3: CASSLGPTGYNEKLFF
size: .; V: TRBV18; J: TRBJ2-7; D: .; DNA: TGTGCCAGCTCACCCTCGATAGAAGAGCAGTACTTC; CDR3: CASSPSIEEQYF
size: .; V: TRBV11-2; J: TRBJ2-3; D: .; DNA: TGTGCCAGCAGCCCCATGGGACTTGGGGATACGCAGTATTTT; CDR3: CASSPMGLGDTQYF
size: .; V: TRBV2; J: TRBJ1-2; D: TRBD1; DNA: TGTGCCAGCAGTGAGGGGGCCGGACAGGGTGGCTATGGCTACACCTTC; CDR3: CASSEGAGQGGYGYTF
size: .; V: TRBV7-2; J: TRBJ1-2; D: .; DNA: TGTGCCAGCAGCCAGACACAGGGAATTGGTGGCTACACCTTC; CDR3: CASSQTQGIGGYTF
size: .; V: TRBV5-5; J: TRBJ1-1; D: TRBD1; DNA: TGTGCCAGCAGCGTGGACAGGGGGCGCACTGAAGCTTTCTTT; CDR3: CASSVDRGRTEAFF
size: .; V: TRBV7-2; J: TRBJ2-1; D: .; DNA: TGTGCCAGCAGTCCCTCAGGACAGAACAATGAGCAGTTCTTC; CDR3: CASSPSGQNNEQFF
size: .; V: TRBV2; J: TRBJ1-1; D: .; DNA: TGTGCCAGCTCTTCCGCGGGACCCCACCCCTCGAACACTGAAGCTTTCTTT; CDR3: CASSSAGPHPSNTEAFF
size: .; V: TRBV7-9; J: TRBJ1-1; D: .; DNA: TGTGCCAGCAGCTCCGGACAGTCTTACACTGAAGCTTTCTTT; CDR3: CASSSGQSYTEAFF
size: .; V: TRBV27; J: TRBJ1-3; D: .; DNA: TGTGCCAGCAGTTTTAGGGGCCAGGCACTTTCTGGAAACACCATATATTTT; CDR3: CASSFRGQALSGNTIYF
size: .; V: TRBV30; J: TRBJ1-2; D: TRBD1; DNA: TGTGCCTGGGATTTGAACAGGGGGCTGGGAGGCTACACCTTC; CDR3: CAWDLNRGLGGYTF
size: .; V: TRBV7-2; J: TRBJ2-7; D: TRBD2; DNA: TGTGCCAGCAGCTTAACCTCCGGGACTAGCGTCTACGAGCAGTACTTC; CDR3: CASSLTSGTSVYEQYF
size: .; V: TRBV19; J: TRBJ1-2; D: .; DNA: TGTGCCAGTAGTACCGCCCGGGGGGACTATGGCTACACCTTC; CDR3: CASSTARGDYGYTF
size: .; V: TRBV9; J: TRBJ2-3; D: TRBD2; DNA: TGTGCCAGTTCTAGCGGGACAACAGATACGCAGTATTTT; CDR3: CASSSGTTDTQYF
size: once; V: TRBV10-3; J: TRBJ1-1; D: .; DNA: TGTGCCATCAGTGAGTCACCCACAGGGCTTGGGACTGAAGCTTTCTTT; CDR3: CAISESPTGLGTEAFF
size: medium-sized; V: TRBV7-7; J: TRBJ2-5; D: .; DNA: TGTGCTAGCGCTGGTAACACCGGGGAGACCCAGTACTTC; CDR3: CASAGNTGETQYF
size: .; V: TRBV11-3; J: TRBJ2-2; D: TRBD1; DNA: TGTGCCAGCAGCTTAGGACAGGGGGAGATCACCGGGGAGCTGTTTTTT; CDR3: CASSLGQGEITGELFF
size: .; V: TRBV9; J: TRBJ2-1; D: TRBD2; DNA: TGTGCCAGCAGCACCACGGGGGGGGACTATGAGCAGTTCTTC; CDR3: CASSTTGGDYEQFF
size: .; V: TRBV6-6; J: TRBJ2-2; D: .; DNA: TGTGCCAGCAGGAGAGGCGGGACTTCGACCGGGGAGCTGTTTTTT; CDR3: CASRRGGTSTGELFF
size: .; V: TRBV5-6; J: TRBJ2-1; D: TRBD2; DNA: TGTGCCAGCAGCCACGACCCGGTAGCGGGAGTATATGAGCAGTTCTTC; CDR3: CASSHDPVAGVYEQFF
size: .; V: TRBV18; J: TRBJ2-2; D: .; DNA: TGTGCCAGCTCACCACGGCGGGGTTCGAACACCGGGGAGCTGTTTTTT; CDR3: CASSPRRGSNTGELFF
size: .; V: TRBV12-3/TRBV12-4; J: TRBJ1-1; D: .; DNA: TGTGCCAGCAGCCCCCAGGGAGGGACTGAAGCTTTCTTT; CDR3: CASSPQGGTEAFF
size: .; V: TRBV7-2; J: TRBJ1-5; D: TRBD1; DNA: TGTGCCAGCAGCTTAGATTCAGGGGGCCTTCAGCCCCAGCATTTT; CDR3: CASSLDSGGLQPQHF
size: .; V: TRBV7-2; J: TRBJ1-6; D: TRBD1; DNA: TGTGCCAGCAGCCGGGACAGCCCTTATTCACCCCTCCACTTT; CDR3: CASSRDSPYSPLHF
size: once; V: TRBV6-1; J: TRBJ1-2; D: .; DNA: TGTGCCAGCAGTGAATTTGGCGGGGCGGACTATGGCTACACCTTC; CDR3: CASSEFGGADYGYTF
size: .; V: TRBV6-2/TRBV6-3; J: TRBJ2-2; D: TRBD1; DNA: TGTGCCAGCAGTTCACAGGGGTCCGGGGAGCTGTTTTTT; CDR3: CASSSQGSGELFF
size: .; V: TRBV12-3/TRBV12-4; J: TRBJ1-1; D: .; DNA: TGTGCCAGCAGGAGGCGGGCTGAAGCTTTCTTT; CDR3: CASRRRAEAFF
size: few; V: TRBV2; J: TRBJ2-7; D: TRBD2; DNA: TGTGCCAGCAGCCCGGGACTAGCAGCCTACGAGCAGTACTTC; CDR3: CASSPGLAAYEQYF
size: .; V: TRBV2; J: TRBJ2-3; D: TRBD2; DNA: TGTGCCAGCAGCGGACTAGCGGGTACCACAGATACGCAGTATTTT; CDR3: CASSGLAGTTDTQYF
size: .; V: TRBV7-9; J: TRBJ2-3; D: TRBD2; DNA: TGTGCCAGCAGCCCCACATTAGCGGGGAGCCACGGAATCACAGATACGCAGTATTTT; CDR3: CASSPTLAGSHGITDTQYF
size: .; V: TRBV4-1; J: TRBJ2-7; D: TRBD2; DNA: TGCGCCAGCAGCCCGACTAGCGCAAACACCTACGAGCAGTACTTC; CDR3: CASSPTSANTYEQYF